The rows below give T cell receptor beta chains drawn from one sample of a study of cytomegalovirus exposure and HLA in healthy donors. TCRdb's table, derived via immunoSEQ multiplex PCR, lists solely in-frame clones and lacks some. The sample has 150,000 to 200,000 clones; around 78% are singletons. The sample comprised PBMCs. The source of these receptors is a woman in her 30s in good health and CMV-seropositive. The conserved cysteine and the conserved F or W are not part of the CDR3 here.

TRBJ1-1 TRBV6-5 ASKQGWNTEAF
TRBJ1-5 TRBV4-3 ASSSDRVSNQPQH
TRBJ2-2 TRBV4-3 ASSLTGGSNTGELF
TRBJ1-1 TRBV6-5 ASSWTPSNTEAF
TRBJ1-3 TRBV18 ASSNGQGNTIY
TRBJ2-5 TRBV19 ASSIATSGGETQY
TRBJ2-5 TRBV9 ASSAGLAGGLQETQY
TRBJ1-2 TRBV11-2 ASSLNLYGYT
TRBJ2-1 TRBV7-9 ASNSGLAGGPSYNEQF
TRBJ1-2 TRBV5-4 ASSLGVEALGYT
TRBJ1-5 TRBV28 ASSLSGGNQPQH